This T cell receptor (beta chain) comes out of a study of T cells in Graves' hyperthyroidism and ophthalmopathy. Study-level points and caveats: Model output signaled ophthalmopathy a median roughly 6.1 months ahead of onset. Blood also held most thyroid clonotypes expanded beyond 0.001.

This clonotype was picked up many times. No antigen is known for it. CDR3 length: 17 amino acids. Losses at the gene ends were 4 bases for V and 4 bases for J; bases not matched to a gene: 12. CDR1 is MNHEY, CDR2 SVGAGI, per germline. Amplified TCR beta CDR3 regions derived from RNA transcripts. A set of HTBI primers served as the primers for a first-round RT-PCR of the TCR CDR3. TCRdb re-analysed the multiplex PCR reads in MiXCR, keeping a single row per CDR3 protein. Of some 510,000 distinct CDR3 sequences in the sample, 20% were seen once. Patients aged 18 to 65 with hyperthyroidism were newly diagnosed, with duration under 2 months. The study left out patients who had uncontrolled infection, other autoimmune disease, pregnancy or lactation.

The chain carries TRBV6-5 and TRBJ1-5; 8 bases agree with TRBD1. The TCR originated in a man in his late teens or twenties with Graves' hyperthyroidism. What was sequenced was blood. CDR3 amino acids: CASSSTTGTGSNQPQHF. The CDR3 DNA reads TGTGCCAGCAGTTCGACTACCGGGACAGGCTCTAATCAGCCCCAGCATTTT.